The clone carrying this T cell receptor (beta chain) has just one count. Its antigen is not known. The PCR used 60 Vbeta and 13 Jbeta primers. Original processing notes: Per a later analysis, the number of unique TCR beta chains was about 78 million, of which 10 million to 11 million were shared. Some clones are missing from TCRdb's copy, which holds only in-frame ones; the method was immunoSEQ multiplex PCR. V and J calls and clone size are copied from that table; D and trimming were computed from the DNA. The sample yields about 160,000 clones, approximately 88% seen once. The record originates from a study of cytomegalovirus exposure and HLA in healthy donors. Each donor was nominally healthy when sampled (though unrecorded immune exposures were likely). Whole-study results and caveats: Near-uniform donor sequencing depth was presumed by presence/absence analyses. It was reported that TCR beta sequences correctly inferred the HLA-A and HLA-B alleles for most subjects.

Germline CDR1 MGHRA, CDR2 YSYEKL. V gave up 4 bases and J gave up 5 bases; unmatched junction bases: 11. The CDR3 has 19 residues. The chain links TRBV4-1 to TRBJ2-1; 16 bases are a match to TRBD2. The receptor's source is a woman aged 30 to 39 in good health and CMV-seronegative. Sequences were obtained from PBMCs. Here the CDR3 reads CASSPESGLAGGPDNEQFF. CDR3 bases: TGCGCCAGCAGCCCCGAATCGGGACTAGCGGGAGGGCCGGACAATGAGCAGTTCTTC.